This T cell receptor (beta chain) was retrieved from a study of T cell repertoires in cytomegalovirus infection. Study-level background: Researchers turned to recently identified HLA-C-restricted CMV epitopes as well as well-studied HLA-B-restricted ones.

This clonotype has just a few counts. The antigen is unknown. TCRdb reprocessed the reads via MiXCR and lists one record per CDR3 protein. The sample consists of about 920,000 distinct CDR3 sequences, less than 35% of them appearing once. The study, taken as a whole, reports: The study found HLA-C-restricted CMV-specific TCR beta clonotypes dominating the ex vivo response. Adding up the frequency of public TCR beta families identified people who carried CMV plus the relevant HLA.

Trimming took off 2 bases at V and 0 bases at J, with 13 bases between the two ends. Per the germline V gene, CDR1 is MNHEY and CDR2 is SVGAGI. The CDR3 totals 16 residues. The gene calls are TRBV6-5 and TRBJ2-5, with D tentatively TRBD2 (5 bases). The TCR was taken from a human donor in good health (CMV status not recorded). Some clones in this sample may be carry-over from other donors' samples. The sequencing here drew on cultured CD8+ T cells from PBMCs, taken from culture after CMV antigen stimulation. CDR3 sequence (DNA): TGTGCCAGCAGTTACCTAGCAGAGAGGTACCAAGAGACCCAGTACTTC. This translates into CASSYLAERYQETQYF.